Here is one TCR beta chain with its context. In the authors' workflow: Researchers report that nucleated cell counts were estimated from reference gene primer amplification. Only in-frame clones appear in the TCRdb table, and some are missing; sequencing was by immunoSEQ multiplex PCR. Clone size and V and J calls were adopted from that table, with D and trimming inferred from the DNA. The top ten hold 11% of the sample, which has about 170,000 clones, 80% to 85% seen once. This record belongs to a study of blood T cell repertoires in COVID-19. Between the trimmed V and J ends, which lost 3 bases and 7 bases, there was a span of 15 bases. The V gene's germline CDR1 is SNHLY and CDR2 FYNNEI. This CDR3 region has 14 residues.

Sequencing was done on a sample of peripheral blood. The chain uses TRBV2 and TRBJ1-2, with D possibly matching TRBD1 (5 bases). The clonotype originates from a man in his 70s with active or convalescent COVID-19. The CDR3 sequence: CASSEGTSAAGYTF. For the CDR3, the DNA is TGTGCCAGCAGTGAGGGGACTTCGGCCGCTGGCTACACCTTC. The variable domain in full, completed from reference TRBV2 and TRBJ1-2, reads EPEVTQTPSHQVTQMGQEVILRCVPISNHLYFYWYRQILGQKVEFLVSFYNNEISEKSEIFDDQFSVERPDGSNFTLKIRSTKLEDSAMYFCASSEGTSAAGYTFGSGTRLTVV.